Listed here are 31 T cell receptor beta chains from one sample, sequenced in a study of CD8 T cells in Susac syndrome. It was with random hexamers that roughly 0.5 to 1 ug RNA was reverse transcribed. TCRdb reprocessed the immunoSEQ multiplex PCR reads via MiXCR and lists one record per CDR3 protein. The repertoire holds 300,000 or so distinct CDR3 sequences, about 91% seen once, with 0.065% in the top ten. The sequenced sample consisted of CD4+ T cells from PBMCs. These receptors were collected from a human donor with multiple sclerosis.

The V gene is TRBV7-3, the J gene TRBJ2-2; 9 bases are a match to TRBD2. Germline CDR1 SGHTA, CDR2 FQGTGA. Trimming at V came to 4 bases and at J to 4 bases, leaving 7 bases not matched to a gene. This CDR3 is built from 16 residues. CDR3 region: CASSYAGGPSTGELFF. CDR3 coding DNA: TGTGCCAGCAGCTACGCGGGAGGGCCGAGCACCGGGGAGCTGTTTTTT.

This clonotype was detected only once. This rearrangement joins TRBV28 to TRBJ2-7; 7 positions match TRBD1. Germline CDR1 and CDR2: MDHEN and SYDVKM. This CDR3 is 13 amino acids long. The J segment lost 6 bases and the V segment lost 10 bases, leaving 12 bases of the junction unmatched. CDR3 bases: TGTGCCACCTTCAGACAGGGAAGGAGCGAGCAGTACTTC. This encodes CATFRQGRSEQYF.

The V call is TRBV20-1, the J call TRBJ2-7; tentatively, D is TRBD1 or TRBD2 (5 bases each). The V gene lost 6 bases and the J gene lost 0 bases, with 12 bases spanning the gap. Germline assignment: CDR1 DFQATT and CDR2 SNEGSKA (reference sequence). The CDR3 is made up of 13 amino acids. CDR3 amino acids: CSARDLSSYEQYF. The CDR3 DNA reads as TGCAGTGCCCGGGACCTCAGCTCCTACGAGCAGTACTTC.

The rearrangement uses TRBV7-2 and TRBJ2-7; no clear D. The CDR3 has 12 amino acids. The V gene's germline CDR1 is SGHTA and CDR2 FQGNSA. Trimming took 1 base from V and 12 from J, leaving 13 bases between them. For the CDR3, the DNA is TGTGCCAGCAGCTTAGTATATTTGGGCCCGTACTTC. It translates to CASSLVYLGPYF.

The chain carries TRBV3-1 and TRBJ2-2; D call uncertain. V dropped 7 bases and J dropped 0 bases, with 9 bases sitting between them. The CDR3 is 14 amino acids. Germline-derived CDR1 and CDR2 are LGHDT and YNNKEL (reference sequence). CDR3 in amino acids: CASTWAANTGELFF. The DNA of the CDR3 is TGTGCCAGCACATGGGCGGCGAACACCGGGGAGCTGTTTTTT. Using reference TRBV3-1 and TRBJ2-2 for the parts outside the CDR3, the full variable domain is DTAVSQTPKYLVTQMGNDKSIKCEQNLGHDTMYWYKQDSKKFLKIMFSYNNKELIINETVPNRFSPKSPDKAHLNLHINSLELGDSAVYFCASTWAANTGELFFGEGSRLTVL.

The chain carries TRBV19 and TRBJ1-2, with D perhaps matching TRBD1 (5 bases). Germline V gives CDR1 LNHDA, CDR2 SQIVND (reference sequence). Trimming cost V 3 bases and J 5 bases, with 7 bases left between them. The CDR3 has 12 residues. The CDR3 sequence: CASSIQGYGYTF. The CDR3 bases are TGTGCCAGTAGTATCCAGGGATATGGCTACACCTTC.

As concerns this clonotype: Mismatch with germline at one junction end may stem from a read error. This chain connects TRBV5-4 to TRBJ1-1, with 7 bases fitting TRBD1. The CDR3 runs 18 residues. Per the germline V gene, CDR1 is SGHNT and CDR2 is YYREEE (reference sequence). CDR3 sequence: CASSFKGGPRLMNTEAFF. CDR3 coding DNA: TGTGCCAGCAGCTTCAAAGGGGGCCCCCGTCTCATGAACACTGAAGCTTTTTTT.

This rearrangement joins TRBV29-1 to TRBJ1-2; the D gene is possibly TRBD1 (5 bases). The CDR3 has 12 amino acids. V lost 7 bases to trimming and J lost 5 bases, with 14 bases between them. Germline V CDR1 and CDR2: SQVTM, ANQGSEA. CDR3 residues: CSAVHGGYGYTF. The CDR3 region has the DNA TGCAGCGCCGTTCACGGGGGGTATGGCTACACCTTC.

The V gene is TRBV29-1, the J gene TRBJ2-3, with D possibly being TRBD1 or TRBD2 (5 bases each). Germline V lookup: CDR1 SQVTM, CDR2 ANQGSEA. This CDR3 contains 13 residues. V was trimmed by 7 bases and J by 3 bases, leaving 14 bases between them. The CDR3 loop is CSAKRGLTDTQYF. Written as DNA, the CDR3 is TGCAGCGCCAAGAGGGGCCTGACAGATACGCAGTATTTT.

V and J are TRBV7-2 and TRBJ2-1, with 14 bases identical to TRBD2. CDR1 SGHTA and CDR2 FQGNSA come from the germline V gene. The ends lost 5 bases at V and 7 bases at J; junction bases unmatched: 4. The CDR3 loop spans 15 amino acids. The CDR3 bases are TGTGCCAGCAGCGCCGGACTAGCGGGGGGTAATGAGCAGTTCTTC. As protein: CASSAGLAGGNEQFF.

The chain recombines TRBV6-5 with TRBJ1-1; the D is unclear. Trimming left V 6 bases short and J 4 bases short, with 9 bases between. This CDR3 contains 12 residues. Germline values: CDR1 MNHEY, CDR2 SVGAGI. The CDR3, as DNA: TGTGCCAGCAGCCGAGGGTTCACTGAAGCTTTCTTT. Translation gives CASSRGFTEAFF.

The CDR3, as DNA: TGTGCCAGCAGCTCTATCGTCCAGGTGGGCACAGATACGCAGTATTTT. Translated, it gives CASSSIVQVGTDTQYF. The genes are TRBV7-8 and TRBJ2-3, with D uncertain. In germline, CDR1 is SGHVS, CDR2 FQNEAQ. V lost 4 bases and J 1 base, leaving 15 bases between the germline ends. The CDR3 spans 16 residues.

The chain's CDR3 is CSVVLVTDIYNEQFF. The CDR3 DNA follows: TGCAGCGTTGTGCTCGTGACCGATATCTACAATGAGCAGTTCTTC. This chain connects TRBV29-1 to TRBJ2-1, with D hard to call. Germline V lookup: CDR1 SQVTM, CDR2 ANQGSEA. The CDR3 sequence is 15 residues long. Trimming shortened V by 4 bases and J by 3 bases, and 16 bases separated the two germline ends.

The chain has TRBV7-2 and TRBJ2-2, with 7 bases aligning to TRBD2. CDR1 and CDR2 from the germline V gene are SGHTA and FQGNSA. After removal of 1 base from V and 4 bases from J, the junction contained 6 bases not matched to a gene. CDR3 length equals 16 residues. The CDR3 loop reads CASSLGGRASTGELFF. CDR3 DNA sequence: TGTGCCAGCAGCTTAGGAGGGAGGGCGTCCACCGGGGAGCTGTTTTTT.

The V and J genes are TRBV12-3 or TRBV12-4 and TRBJ1-3; unclear D gene. CDR3 size: 13 residues. Trimming removed 7 bases at V and 0 bases at J, with 7 bases between. CDR3: CASTRSSGNTIYF. DNA of the CDR3: TGTGCCAGCACGAGAAGCTCTGGAAACACCATATATTTT.

A single count supports this clonotype. The chain couples TRBV7-9 to TRBJ2-7; perhaps TRBD2 as D (6 bases). V lost 4 bases, J lost 1 base, and 14 bases lay in between. This CDR3 has 15 amino acids. From germline, CDR1 is SEHNR and CDR2 FQNEAQ (reference sequence). The CDR3 region is CASSSRDFTSYEQYF. Here the CDR3 DNA reads TGTGCCAGCAGCTCTCGGGACTTCACTTCCTACGAGCAGTACTTC. Supplemented by reference TRBV7-9 and TRBJ2-7, the full variable domain reads DTGVSQNPRHKITKRGQNVTFRCDPISEHNRLYWYRQTLGQGPEFLTYFQNEAQLEKSRLLSDRFSAERPKGSFSTLEIQRTEQGDSAMYLCASSSRDFTSYEQYFGPGTRLTVT.

V and J are TRBV5-1 and TRBJ2-7; 11 bases line up with TRBD2. Germline CDR1 is SGHRS and CDR2 is YFSETQ. This CDR3 region has 18 residues. V dropped 2 bases and J dropped 0; count of bases not matched to a gene: 10. This CDR3 reads CASSFSTGLAVGSYEQYF. For the CDR3, the DNA is TGCGCCAGCAGCTTTTCAACGGGACTAGCGGTCGGCTCCTACGAGCAGTACTTC.

The rearrangement links TRBV6-2 or TRBV6-3 to TRBJ2-7, with 9 bases identical to TRBD1. Germline lookup yields CDR1 MNHEY and CDR2 SVGEGT. This CDR3 has 17 amino acids. The ends lost 6 bases at V and 1 base at J; junction bases unmatched: 13. Here the CDR3 reads CASSRSFGTGLSYEQYF. CDR3 coding DNA: TGTGCCAGCAGCCGGTCCTTTGGGACAGGGCTTTCCTACGAGCAGTACTTC.

The genes are TRBV5-4 and TRBJ1-1; D ambiguous. V was pared by 0 bases and J by 1 base, with 7 bases between. The CDR3 contains 14 residues. The germline CDR1 and CDR2 sequences are SGHNT and YYREEE (reference sequence). CDR3 loop: CASSLGIPNTEAFF. The CDR3 DNA reads as TGTGCCAGCAGCTTGGGGATACCGAACACTGAAGCTTTCTTT.

This clonotype was observed once. The chain recombines TRBV13 with TRBJ2-1; 8 nucleotides line up with TRBD2. Losses at the gene ends were 4 bases for V and 4 bases for J; bases not matched to a gene: 9. The CDR3 consists of 16 residues. Germline-derived CDR1 and CDR2 are PRHDT and FYEKMQ (reference sequence). In DNA, the CDR3 is TGTGCCAGCAGCTACAGACCGGGGGGGGTATACAATGAGCAGTTCTTC. It specifies CASSYRPGGVYNEQFF.

This clonotype showed up just once. The chain links TRBV15 to TRBJ2-3, with TRBD2 matching over 11 bases. V lost 5 bases and J lost 6; bases outside the gene matches: 4. Germline CDR1 reads LNHNV; CDR2 reads YYDKDF (reference sequence). The CDR3 runs 14 residues. Written as DNA, the CDR3 is TGTGCCACCAGCGTCCCTAGCGGGGGGGATACGCAGTATTTT. It codes for CATSVPSGGDTQYF.

The chain recombines TRBV30 with TRBJ2-1, with D possibly matching TRBD2 (6 bases). Germline CDR1 is GTSNPN and CDR2 is SVGIG (reference sequence). V was cut by 8 bases and J by 7 bases, with 15 bases left in between. The CDR3 consists of 12 residues. The CDR3 region is CAVLPGENEQFF. The CDR3 nucleotides are TGTGCCGTCCTGCCGGGGGAAAATGAGCAGTTCTTC.

This chain connects TRBV6-6 to TRBJ1-1, with D unresolved. The germline V gene has CDR1 MNHNY and CDR2 SVGAGI (reference sequence). V lost 5 bases to trimming and J lost 11 bases, with 18 bases between them. The CDR3 spans 13 residues. The CDR3 DNA follows: TGTGCCAGCAGTCCCCCGACGCCCTTGGGGGCTTTCTTT. Translation: CASSPPTPLGAFF.

V and J are TRBV29-1 and TRBJ1-1; possibly TRBD1 for D (5 bases). The CDR3 length is 12 residues. The V gene's germline CDR1 is SQVTM and CDR2 ANQGSEA. Trimming removed 7 bases from V and 1 base from J, with 10 bases in between. The CDR3 nucleotides read TGCAGCGCGCGACAGTCGAACACTGAAGCTTTCTTT. This codes for CSARQSNTEAFF.

The CDR3 DNA reads TGCAGCGTTGAAGGGGGGACAGGGTACTACGAGCAGTACTTC. Amino acids: CSVEGGTGYYEQYF. The chain recombines TRBV29-1 with TRBJ2-7; 9 positions match TRBD1. The CDR3 contains 14 residues. Germline CDR1 and CDR2: SQVTM and ANQGSEA. The ends lost 1 base at V and 3 bases at J; junction bases unmatched: 4.

The chain carries TRBV7-9 and TRBJ2-7; TRBD1 agrees at 8 bases. Germline V gene lookup returns CDR1 SEHNR and CDR2 FQNEAQ (reference sequence). The CDR3 has 15 residues. V was pared by 5 bases and J by 2 bases, with 8 bases of the junction left unmatched. The chain's CDR3 is CASSPDRGRTYEQYF. The CDR3 region has the DNA TGTGCCAGCAGCCCCGACAGGGGTAGGACCTACGAGCAGTACTTC.

The chain has TRBV28 and TRBJ2-1, with TRBD2 matching over 11 bases. Trimming cost V 6 bases and J 5 bases; bases outside gene matches: 6. The CDR3 spans 15 residues. Germline V CDR1 and CDR2: MDHEN, SYDVKM. The CDR3 loop is CASSLTSGGNNEQFF. The CDR3 DNA is TGTGCCAGCAGCCTTACTAGCGGGGGTAACAATGAGCAGTTCTTC.

The chain uses TRBV11-1 and TRBJ2-3; 9 positions match TRBD2. Trimming took 7 bases from V and 0 from J; bases not matched to a gene: 20. Germline lookup yields CDR1 SGHAT and CDR2 FQDESV (reference sequence). The CDR3 runs to 20 residues. The CDR3 here is CASTKILASGTFTSTDTQYF. The DNA of the CDR3 is TGTGCCAGCACCAAAATTCTGGCTAGCGGGACTTTTACTAGCACAGATACGCAGTATTTT.

The V gene is TRBV14, the J gene TRBJ1-2; 9 bases are shared with TRBD1. This CDR3 comprises 16 residues. V lost 1 base, J lost 1 base, and 4 bases stayed unmatched. Germline V CDR1 and CDR2: SGHDN, FVKESK. CDR3 protein: CASSQVGQGGNYGYTF. For the CDR3, the DNA is TGTGCCAGCAGCCAAGTGGGACAGGGCGGTAACTATGGCTACACCTTC.

The V call is TRBV6-4, the J call TRBJ2-2; D might be TRBD2 (6 bases). The CDR3 length is 14 residues. CDR1 is MRHNA and CDR2 is SNTAGT in the germline V gene. V was pared by 6 bases and J by 1 base, with 9 bases between. As DNA, the CDR3 is TGTGCCAGCAGCCCGGGGGTGAACACCGGGGAGCTGTTTTTT. The encoded protein is CASSPGVNTGELFF.

In this sample, this clonotype turned up a few times. The chain carries TRBV4-1 and TRBJ2-7; 10 nucleotides line up with TRBD1. The CDR3 loop spans 16 amino acids. Germline CDR1 is MGHRA and CDR2 is YSYEKL. J was trimmed by 4 bases and V by 0 bases; bases with no gene match: 6. The CDR3 DNA follows: TGCGCCAGCAGCCAAGATACGGGGACAGGGGTGTACGAGCAGTACTTC. This codes for CASSQDTGTGVYEQYF.